This note documents a single TCR delta chain sequence. Ten or more counts support this clone. What antigen it recognizes has not been identified. No qualities accompany the bases; no much larger clone lies one base away. The sample carries other DNA sequences with the same CDR3. The junction carries 22 bases between V and J, which are trimmed by 3 bases and 5 bases respectively. The CDR3 contains 17 residues, cysteine and phenylalanine counted. Just the 51-base CDR3 DNA is kept, in frame starting at base 1. Sequences TSWWSYY (CDR1) and QGS (CDR2) are obtained from the germline V gene. This sample is drawn from a study of γδ T cells in repeated Plasmodium falciparum infection listed by TCRdb under 2021. For context, the study as a whole: In the natural-infection arm, Malian children exposed to intense seasonal malaria transmission were enrolled and compared against age and gender matched Australian children. Samples from controlled-infection subjects were taken at baseline, right before selected infections, and 21 days after each infection. The study looked at how repeated Plasmodium falciparum infection shapes the human gammadelta T cell repertoire, using both natural infection in Mali and controlled human malaria infection. Malian gammadelta TCR repertoires were analysed cross-sectionally during no-transmission periods and were analysed longitudinally across acute febrile malaria episodes. Four to six malaria-naive U.S. adults underwent four controlled human malaria infections by bites from P. falciparum NF54-infected Anopheles stephensi mosquitoes over about 590 days.

The library was produced with multiplex PCR. TCRdb names Illumina MiSeq as the instrument used. Every sorted gammadelta T cell sample had both its TCR gamma (TRG) and TCR delta (TRD) chains sequenced. The paper's processing steps were these. Clonotype tree plots, accumulated frequency of the top 20 clonotypes, diversity index (DI) and D75 metrics were included in the repertoire analyses. TCRdb called clones anew from the public reads via CATT; matching DNA rows were later pooled. TCRdb's processing, not the study's, gives the V and J calls here. For this sample there are some 50,000 delta-chain clones; 1.6% appear just once. Over 6.5% of the sample belongs to the ten largest clones. The paper as a whole reports these results and caveats: Analysis of inter-individual variability in gammadelta T cell responses was limited by the small size of the controlled-infection cohort. Generalizability was limited because the Malian cohort came from a small rural village made up predominantly of one ethnic group. Compared with the repertoires of Australian children, the Vdelta2-negative gammadelta TCR repertoires of Malian children appeared more clonally expanded, less diverse and less shared. Across time and infection, the Vgamma9/Vdelta2+ TCR repertoires showed a highly stable polyclonal makeup, with many TCRgamma sequences overlapping between individuals. In Vdelta2-negative, largely Vdelta1+, gammadelta TCR repertoires, repeated controlled infections appeared to drive waves of new clonotype selection.

Vgamma9/Vdelta2+ and Vdelta2-negative gammadelta T cell populations were flow-sorted from peripheral blood mononuclear cells for bulk TCR repertoire analysis. This clonotype originated in a pool of human donors (malaria-infected and uninfected, not separated). Sequencing used gamma-delta T cells from blood. Here the chain combines TRDV1 and TRDJ1; no confident D gene assignment can be made. This receptor has the CDR3 CALGDPPLGGSTDKLIF. The DNA is as follows: TGTGCTCTTGGGGACCCCCCATTAGGCGGTAGCACAGATAAACTCATCTTT.